Following are 22 T cell receptor beta chains from one sample sequenced in a study of technical replicates of blood from a few donors. Using immunoSEQ multiplex PCR, the repertoire was profiled, and TCRdb retains in-frame clones only, with some absent. The table has about 83,000 clones, about 94% seen once. Sequenced: T cells isolated from PBMCs. These receptors were collected from a human donor in good health.

The J gene is TRBJ2-1, the V gene TRBV29-1; perhaps TRBD2 as D (5 bases). V was pared by 8 bases and J by 0 bases, with 11 bases between. Germline CDR1 SQVTM, CDR2 ANQGSEA. This CDR3 has 13 residues. CDR3 protein: CSIPAASYNEQFF. CDR3 nucleotides: TGCAGCATACCAGCGGCCTCCTACAATGAGCAGTTCTTC.

The chain uses TRBV18 and TRBJ2-1, with 8 bases that match TRBD1. Trimming took 3 bases from V and 9 from J; bases not matched to a gene: 10. This CDR3 has 15 residues. CDR1 is KGHSH, CDR2 LQKENI, per germline. Here the CDR3 reads CASSPRGQGAGEQFF. DNA for the CDR3: TGTGCCAGCTCACCCCGAGGACAGGGCGCTGGTGAGCAGTTCTTC.

The chain has TRBV11-2 and TRBJ2-7, with 10 bases that match TRBD1. Germline CDR1 is SGHAT and CDR2 is FQNNGV. This CDR3 region has 17 residues. V lost 4 bases and J lost 3; bases outside the gene matches: 12. DNA of the CDR3: TGTGCCAGCAGCTATACCCGGACAGGGGGGTTTTACTACGAGCAGTACTTC. As protein: CASSYTRTGGFYYEQYF.

The chain joins TRBV12-5 to TRBJ2-1, with 7 bases lining up with TRBD2. V trimming: 7 bases; J trimming: 1 base; junction bases outside the gene matches: 7. In germline, CDR1 is LGHNT, CDR2 FRNRAP. The length of the CDR3 is 15 residues. The CDR3 region is CASAIRGGSYNEQFF. The CDR3 coding sequence is TGTGCTAGTGCCATTAGGGGAGGGTCCTACAATGAGCAGTTCTTC.

The rearrangement uses TRBV11-2 and TRBJ2-7, with TRBD2 as a possible D gene (7 bases). V lost 5 bases, J lost 3 bases, and 23 bases lay in between. The length of the CDR3 is 17 residues. Looked up from germline, CDR1 is SGHAT and CDR2 is FQNNGV. CDR3 coding DNA: TGTGCCAGCAGCCCATACGTCGGGATGAGGGGGGGCTACGAGCAGTACTTC. This codes for CASSPYVGMRGGYEQYF.

The rearrangement uses TRBV7-9 and TRBJ1-4; 10 bases line up with TRBD1. Germline trimming cut 6 bases from V and 5 bases from J; bases unmatched to any gene: 12. Looked up from germline, CDR1 is SEHNR and CDR2 is FQNEAQ (reference sequence). The CDR3 is made up of 17 amino acids. CDR3 in DNA: TGTGCCAGCAGTTCGACAGGGGGCGAACTTTGGAATGAAAAACTGTTTTTT. This codes for CASSSTGGELWNEKLFF.

The chain uses TRBV4-2 and TRBJ2-7; 7 bases are shared with TRBD1. The CDR3 sequence is 16 residues long. The germline V gene encodes CDR1 LGHNA and CDR2 YNFKEQ. With V trimmed by 4 bases and J by 3 bases, 12 bases remained unmatched. This chain's CDR3 is CASSPSVGTDLYEQYF. CDR3 sequence (DNA): TGTGCCAGCAGCCCCTCCGTTGGGACAGACCTCTACGAGCAGTACTTC.

In its sample, this clone was seen once. The chain employs TRBV10-3 and TRBJ2-2; TRBD2 aligns across 8 bases. V lost 6 bases and J lost 9; bases outside the gene matches: 6. The CDR3 sequence is 13 residues long. Germline lookup yields CDR1 ENHRY and CDR2 SYGVKD. The CDR3 sequence: CAISGTRDRELFF. The CDR3 DNA follows: TGTGCCATCAGCGGGACTAGAGACAGGGAGCTGTTTTTT.

This chain links TRBV5-4 with TRBJ2-3; 8 nucleotides agree with TRBD1. Germline CDR1 and CDR2: SGHNT and YYREEE (reference sequence). V trimming: 4 bases; J trimming: 4 bases; junction bases outside the gene matches: 11. CDR3 size: 16 residues. CDR3 region: CASSLRSGGSADTQYF. CDR3 in DNA: TGTGCCAGCAGCCTTCGGTCAGGGGGCAGCGCAGATACGCAGTATTTT.

The chain carries TRBV10-3 and TRBJ2-1; TRBD1 matches at 10 bases. After removal of 8 bases from V and 6 bases from J, the junction contained 4 bases not matched to a gene. The length of the CDR3 is 13 residues. Germline values: CDR1 ENHRY, CDR2 SYGVKD. In DNA form, the CDR3 reads TGTGCCATCGACAGGGGGCAAGCCAATGAGCAGTTCTTC. This codes for CAIDRGQANEQFF.

The rearrangement joins TRBV4-1 to TRBJ2-5; tentatively, D is TRBD2 (5 bases). The CDR3 is 14 amino acids. V was pared by 3 bases and J by 5 bases, with 13 bases between. Germline V gene sequence: CDR1 MGHRA, CDR2 YSYEKL. CDR3 in DNA: TGCGCCAGCAGCCATCCCTCGGAGGATGAGACCCAGTACTTC. This sequence encodes CASSHPSEDETQYF.

This chain joins TRBV4-1 and TRBJ1-2; the match to TRBD1 covers 8 bases. This CDR3 is built from 16 residues. Germline lookup yields CDR1 MGHRA and CDR2 YSYEKL. The V gene end was trimmed by 6 bases and the J gene end by 4 bases; junction bases not matched to a gene: 13. The CDR3 sequence: CASRSLPDRGPYGYTF. The CDR3 nucleotides are TGCGCCAGCAGAAGCTTACCTGACAGGGGTCCCTATGGCTACACCTTC.

The chain has TRBV6-5 and TRBJ1-2; D ambiguous. The CDR3 contains 15 residues. Germline loops: CDR1 MNHEY, CDR2 SVGAGI. V lost 6 bases, J lost 4 bases, and 18 bases lay in between. CDR3 sequence (DNA): TGTGCCAGCAGCCCCCTAATCGTAACTCGCTATGGCTACACCTTC. It codes for CASSPLIVTRYGYTF.

The chain has TRBV5-1 and TRBJ2-2, with D perhaps matching TRBD1 (6 bases). Germline V lookup: CDR1 SGHRS, CDR2 YFSETQ. V dropped 2 bases and J dropped 0 bases, with 11 bases sitting between them. This CDR3 comprises 16 residues. The CDR3 nucleotides are TGCGCCAGCAGCTTACAGGGTTCGGCGAACACCGGGGAGCTGTTTTTT. Translation gives CASSLQGSANTGELFF.

The chain joins TRBV28 to TRBJ1-6; possibly TRBD1 for D (5 bases). Trimming removed 9 bases at V and 6 bases at J, with 24 bases between. The V gene's germline CDR1 is MDHEN and CDR2 SYDVKM. The CDR3 has 17 amino acids. CDR3 sequence: CASSPVGGGSTNSPLHF. The CDR3 coding sequence is TGTGCCAGTTCCCCGGTTGGGGGGGGGTCGACTAATTCACCCCTCCACTTT.

J is TRBJ1-2 and V is TRBV9; D unresolved. Trimming removed 3 bases from V and 5 bases from J, with 17 bases in between. This CDR3 has 15 amino acids. CDR1 and CDR2 (germline): SGDLS, YYNGEE. Written as DNA, the CDR3 is TGTGCCAGCAGCGGCCGGGATGGAACCCGATATGGCTACACCTTC. Translated: CASSGRDGTRYGYTF.

V and J are TRBV10-3 and TRBJ2-5; 7 bases agree with TRBD1. The CDR3 has 13 amino acids. Trimming cost V 4 bases and J 5 bases; bases outside gene matches: 4. Germline V gene data show CDR1 as ENHRY and CDR2 as SYGVKD. CDR3 in DNA: TGTGCCATCAGTGTCGTGGACAGGGAGACCCAGTACTTC. Protein: CAISVVDRETQYF.

This clone has only a few counts. The genes are TRBV2 and TRBJ1-1, with TRBD1 matching over 8 bases. V shed 6 bases and J 5 bases; nucleotides not matched to a gene: 5. The germline CDR1 and CDR2 sequences are SNHLY and FYNNEI. The CDR3 runs 13 residues. The CDR3, as DNA: TGTGCCAGCAGGAAGGACAGGGAGACTGAAGCTTTCTTT. It yields the protein CASRKDRETEAFF.

The rearrangement joins TRBV9 to TRBJ2-2; TRBD1 matches 7 bases. Germline CDR1 and CDR2: SGDLS and YYNGEE. With V trimmed by 3 bases and J by 3 bases, 5 bases remained unmatched. This CDR3 contains 15 residues. This chain's CDR3 is CASSETGSDTGELFF. The CDR3 DNA follows: TGTGCCAGCAGCGAGACAGGGTCGGACACCGGGGAGCTGTTTTTT.

The sample holds one count of this clone. V is TRBV29-1 and J is TRBJ1-1; a possible D gene is TRBD1 (6 bases). V lost 6 bases and J 4 bases, leaving 18 bases between the germline ends. Per germline, CDR1 SQVTM and CDR2 ANQGSEA. The CDR3 length is 14 residues. The CDR3 is CSVAPGGPGTEAFF. The CDR3 DNA reads as TGCAGCGTAGCCCCCGGGGGGCCCGGCACTGAAGCTTTCTTT. The complete variable domain, with remaining parts taken from reference TRBV29-1 and TRBJ1-1, reads SAVISQKPSRDICQRGTSLTIQCQVDSQVTMMFWYRQQPGQSLTLIATANQGSEATYESGFVIDKFPISRPNLTFSTLTVSNMSPEDSSIYLCSVAPGGPGTEAFFGQGTRLTVV.

This clone was observed once. The chain is built from TRBV4-2 and TRBJ2-1; D is perhaps TRBD1 (5 bases). The CDR3 has 15 amino acids. The germline CDR1 and CDR2 sequences are LGHNA and YNFKEQ. V lost 0 bases to trimming and J lost 6 bases, with 12 bases between them. This chain's CDR3 is CASSQDLSQGNEQFF. CDR3 in DNA: TGTGCCAGCAGCCAAGATCTCTCCCAGGGCAATGAGCAGTTCTTC.

The chain employs TRBV11-2 and TRBJ2-3; 10 bases match TRBD1. Trimming at V came to 3 bases and at J to 0 bases, leaving 9 bases not matched to a gene. The CDR3 loop spans 18 amino acids. Germline V gene lookup returns CDR1 SGHAT and CDR2 FQNNGV. The CDR3 DNA reads TGTGCCAGCAGCTTTTTTCGACAGGGGGCGTCTAGCACAGATACGCAGTATTTT. This encodes CASSFFRQGASSTDTQYF.